This TCR beta chain emerged from a study of CD8+ T cells in alopecia areata. V dropped 6 bases and J dropped 3; count of bases not matched to a gene: 5. The germline CDR1 and CDR2 sequences are MDHEN and SYDVKM. The CDR3 is 15 amino acids. This clone was observed a handful of times. Its target is unknown. Peripheral blood, together with lesional scalp punch biopsies, was collected from alopecia areata patients. From PBMCs, CD4+ and CD8+ T cells were sorted. The study's findings and limits: Affected scalp, especially in alopecia totalis/universalis, had a higher clonality than normal scalp did.

Extracted from the samples, RNA was reverse transcribed into cDNA to serve as the sequencing template. Sequencing was performed with immunoSEQ multiplex PCR; in TCRdb, only in-frame clones are kept and a portion is missing. The sample has some 120,000 clones; 47% are singletons. Sequencing was done on a sample of NKG2D-low CD8+ T cells sorted from blood. The chain carries TRBV28 and TRBJ2-1; 10 nucleotides line up with TRBD2. This sequence was found in a human donor with alopecia areata. The CDR3, as DNA: TGTGCCAGCAGGGCTAGCGGGGGTCACTACAATGAGCAGTTCTTC. It translates to CASRASGGHYNEQFF.